What follows describes a single T cell receptor beta chain. Its antigen is unknown. These data are taken from a study of blood T cells in healthy people across ages. The study, taken as a whole, reports: Donor CMV status, an unknown factor, possibly confounded changes in expanded clonotypes.

CDR3 length equals 16 residues. V was pared by 9 bases and J by 4 bases, with 14 bases of the junction left unmatched. Germline V gives CDR1 SNHLY, CDR2 FYNNEI. Combining a sample-barcoded 5' primer with a J-beta primer mix, a second PCR ran for roughly 6 to 11 cycles. In TCRdb, the 5' RACE reads were re-called with MiXCR into one record per CDR3 protein. Found here are approximately 850,000 distinct CDR3 sequences, 58% of them singletons; the top ten hold about 20%. V is TRBV2 and J is TRBJ2-1, with 8 nucleotides matching TRBD1. The clonotype originates from a young man in good health. Sequencing used blood. The CDR3 reads CASPPDRGLGYNEQFF. CDR3 coding DNA: TGTGCCAGTCCTCCTGACAGGGGATTGGGGTACAATGAGCAGTTCTTC.